This T cell receptor (beta chain) was captured in a study of blood T cell repertoires in COVID-19. Cohorts were determined from participant-reported clinical history. Clones were sequenced by immunoSEQ multiplex PCR, and TCRdb holds only the in-frame ones, with some missing. The data contain 200,000 to 250,000 clones, 80% of them singletons. The TCR comes from a man aged 30 to 39 with acute COVID-19. Sequencing was carried out using PBMCs or T cells enriched from blood (not recorded which).

CDR3 nucleotides: TGTGCCAGCAGTGAGAGCGGGGGGACCACAGATACGCAGTATTTT. Translation gives CASSESGGTTDTQYF. The chain links TRBV7-6 to TRBJ2-3, with 9 bases lining up with TRBD2. With V trimmed by 6 bases and J by 2 bases, 6 bases remained unmatched. Germline CDR1 and CDR2: SGHVS and FNYEAQ. This CDR3 is 15 amino acids long.